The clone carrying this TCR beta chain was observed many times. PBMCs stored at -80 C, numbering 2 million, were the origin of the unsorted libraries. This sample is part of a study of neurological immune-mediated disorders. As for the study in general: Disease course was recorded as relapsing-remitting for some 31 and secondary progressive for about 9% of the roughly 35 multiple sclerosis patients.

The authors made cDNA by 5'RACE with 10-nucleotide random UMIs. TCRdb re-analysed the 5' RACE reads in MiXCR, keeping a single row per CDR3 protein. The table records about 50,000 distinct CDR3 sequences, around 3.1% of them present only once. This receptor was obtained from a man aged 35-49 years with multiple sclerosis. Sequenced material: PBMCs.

The CDR3 loop is CASSRQGMNTEAFF. CDR3 DNA: TGTGCCAGCAGCAGACAGGGAATGAACACTGAAGCTTTCTTT. This chain joins TRBV13 and TRBJ1-1, with 7 bases aligning to TRBD1. CDR1 is PRHDT, CDR2 FYEKMQ, per germline (reference sequence). The CDR3 runs 14 residues. With 5 bases clipped from V and 0 bases from J, the junction kept 3 bases outside the gene matches.